This T cell receptor beta chain is from a study of blood T cells in healthy people across ages. Study in general: T cells yielded about one barcoded beta molecule per two cells through template switching.

It was with a sample-barcoded 5' primer and a J-beta primer mix that a second PCR of roughly 7 to 12 cycles was run. Each TCR beta cDNA got a 12-nucleotide random molecular identifier. TCRdb ran MiXCR on the 5' RACE reads and lists one entry per CDR3 protein. The sample holds about 1.4 million distinct CDR3 sequences; 59% are singletons and the top ten take roughly 6.3%. The CDR3 totals 17 residues. The germline CDR1 and CDR2 sequences are MNHNS and SASEGT. Unmatched junction bases numbered 13, after V lost 7 bases and J lost 3 bases. V gene TRBV6-1 combines with J gene TRBJ2-5; 11 bases match TRBD2. This TCR came from a man aged 18 to 29 in good health. Sequencing input: blood. Here the CDR3 reads CASNGVGLAGGEETQYF. DNA for the CDR3: TGTGCCAGCAACGGCGTAGGGCTAGCGGGGGGCGAAGAGACCCAGTACTTC.